A single sample gave rise to the 22 T cell receptor beta chains below, sequenced in a study of OX40 agonist ivuxolimab in advanced cancers. Clones were sequenced by immunoSEQ multiplex PCR, and TCRdb holds only the in-frame ones, with some missing. The profile shows around 85,000 clones, about 89% of them singletons. Sequencing used CD4+ or CD8+ T cells sorted from blood, obtained in a trial of the OX40 agonist ivuxolimab. Source of these receptors: an adult with an advanced solid tumor such as melanoma, head and neck, liver or kidney cancer.

This clone was seen once. The chain is built from TRBV19 and TRBJ1-1; D remains unclear. With 3 bases removed from V and 1 base from J, the gap between germline ends came to 9 bases. Germline V gene lookup returns CDR1 LNHDA and CDR2 SQIVND (reference sequence). The CDR3 totals 14 residues. This CDR3 is CASSIGPGNTEAFF. Written as DNA, the CDR3 is TGTGCCAGTAGTATTGGGCCAGGGAACACTGAAGCTTTCTTT.

The chain recombines TRBV28 with TRBJ1-1, with a tentative D call TRBD1 (6 bases). The CDR3 is 16 residues long. Germline V gives CDR1 MDHEN, CDR2 SYDVKM. V was trimmed by 6 bases and J by 6 bases, leaving 23 bases between them. CDR3 residues: CASRQPVVLRGPEAFF. The CDR3 region has the DNA TGTGCCAGCAGACAACCGGTAGTACTGCGGGGGCCTGAAGCTTTCTTT.

The V gene is TRBV30, the J gene TRBJ2-5, with no clear D. The CDR3 consists of 12 residues. Trimming stripped 0 bases from V and 4 bases from J, with 6 bases between. Germline loops: CDR1 GTSNPN, CDR2 SVGIG (reference sequence). CDR3 in DNA: TGTGCCTGGAGTGTAGCAGTAGAGACCCAGTACTTC. Translated, it gives CAWSVAVETQYF.

The chain has TRBV18 and TRBJ2-3; 7 positions agree with TRBD1. The V and J ends lost 4 bases and 6 bases, in that order; junction bases with no gene match: 7. Germline V gives CDR1 KGHSH, CDR2 LQKENI. The CDR3 spans 14 residues. The CDR3 is CASSLPLGQDTQYF. Written as DNA, the CDR3 is TGTGCCAGCTCACTCCCCCTGGGACAGGATACGCAGTATTTT.

V and J are TRBV18 and TRBJ2-1; D is unresolved. The CDR3 totals 13 residues. Germline V gene data show CDR1 as KGHSH and CDR2 as LQKENI. The V and J ends lost 3 bases and 5 bases respectively, with 8 bases between them. CDR3 in DNA: TGTGCCAGCTCACCCCCGGCCGACAATGAGCAGTTCTTC. This translates into CASSPPADNEQFF. Full variable domain (missing parts from reference TRBV18 and TRBJ2-1): NAGVMQNPRHLVRRRGQEARLRCSPMKGHSHVYWYRQLPEEGLKFMVYLQKENIIDESGMPKERFSAEFPKEGPSILRIQQVVRGDSAAYFCASSPPADNEQFFGPGTRLTVL.

V and J are TRBV5-8 and TRBJ2-5, with 8 bases that match TRBD1. In germline, CDR1 is SGHTS, CDR2 YDEGEE. The CDR3 totals 13 residues. V lost 4 bases to trimming and J lost 13 bases; unmatched junction nucleotides: 12. CDR3 sequence reads: CASSNDRGAGSYF. CDR3 nucleotide sequence: TGTGCCAGCAGCAACGACAGGGGAGCAGGATCGTACTTC.

The chain links TRBV5-8 to TRBJ1-4; 7 nucleotides agree with TRBD1. Germline-derived CDR1 and CDR2 are SGHTS and YDEGEE. Trimming cost V 3 bases and J 7 bases; bases outside gene matches: 9. There are 15 residues in the CDR3. The CDR3 region has the DNA TGTGCCAGCAGCTATGGACAGGAAGGGAGTGAAAAACTGTTTTTT. Translation gives CASSYGQEGSEKLFF.

This chain joins TRBV18 and TRBJ2-7; 7 bases fit TRBD1. The CDR3 sequence is 15 residues long. Germline V lookup: CDR1 KGHSH, CDR2 LQKENI. Trimming removed 3 bases from V and 4 bases from J; junction bases left unmatched: 9. The CDR3 region has the DNA TGTGCCAGCTCACCGGTAGGTCAGGGGGATTACGAGCAGTACTTC. This codes for CASSPVGQGDYEQYF.

This clone was seen a handful of times. The rearrangement joins TRBV7-8 to TRBJ2-1; the match to TRBD2 covers 10 bases. CDR3 length: 19 amino acids. Germline-derived CDR1 and CDR2 are SGHVS and FQNEAQ. V was clipped by 0 bases and J by 2 bases; unmatched bases: 10. CDR3 DNA sequence: TGTGCCAGCAGCTTAGCCCGCTTGACTAGCGGGCAGCCCTACAATGAGCAGTTCTTC. Its translation: CASSLARLTSGQPYNEQFF.

The chain recombines TRBV4-1 with TRBJ2-1; 7 nucleotides line up with TRBD2. Germline assignment: CDR1 MGHRA and CDR2 YSYEKL. The junction had 13 bases not matched to a gene; V was cut back by 4 bases and J by 4 bases. This CDR3 region has 17 residues. In DNA form, the CDR3 reads TGCGCCAGCAGCCGGGGGGAGGCTAGCGGCAAATACAATGAGCAGTTCTTC. Its translation is CASSRGEASGKYNEQFF.

This clone has just a few counts. V gene TRBV30 combines with J gene TRBJ1-2, with D perhaps matching TRBD1 (6 bases). CDR3 length: 12 residues. The V end lost 4 bases, the J end lost 8 bases, and 14 bases lay between the germline ends. Germline CDR1 reads GTSNPN; CDR2 reads SVGIG (reference sequence). The CDR3 DNA reads as TGTGCCTGGACACAGGGAAGCGGGGGCTACACCTTC. Protein product: CAWTQGSGGYTF.

This chain uses TRBV6-6 with TRBJ2-7; the D is unclear. The CDR3 runs 13 residues. V was cut by 6 bases and J by 3 bases, with 12 bases left in between. The germline V gene has CDR1 MNHNY and CDR2 SVGAGI (reference sequence). The CDR3 protein is CASSPSPGYEQYF. The CDR3 DNA sequence: TGTGCCAGCAGCCCGTCCCCGGGCTACGAGCAGTACTTC.

V gene TRBV2 combines with J gene TRBJ2-4; D ambiguous. Trimming stripped 3 bases from V and 15 bases from J, with 12 bases between. This CDR3 is built from 11 residues. The V gene's germline CDR1 is SNHLY and CDR2 FYNNEI. CDR3 protein: CASSEVLISYF. For the CDR3, the DNA is TGTGCCAGCAGTGAGGTACTAATTTCGTACTTC.

This chain uses TRBV10-3 with TRBJ1-2; D not resolved. Germline V gene sequence: CDR1 ENHRY, CDR2 SYGVKD. Trimming took off 0 bases at V and 7 bases at J, with 15 bases between the two ends. The CDR3 runs 15 residues. Here the CDR3 reads CAISESSPGIGGYTF. The CDR3 nucleotides are TGTGCCATCAGTGAGTCGTCCCCGGGAATCGGTGGCTACACCTTC.

The rearrangement joins TRBV28 to TRBJ2-2; 7 nucleotides line up with TRBD2. CDR3 length equals 14 residues. V dropped 6 bases and J dropped 5; count of bases not matched to a gene: 6. CDR1 and CDR2 (germline): MDHEN, SYDVKM. DNA of the CDR3: TGTGCCAGCAGGCCTGGGGGGGGTACCGGGGAGCTGTTTTTT. It specifies CASRPGGGTGELFF.

The rearrangement joins TRBV4-2 to TRBJ2-3, with 10 positions matching TRBD2. CDR1 and CDR2 (germline): LGHNA, YNFKEQ. J was trimmed by 4 bases and V by 0 bases; bases with no gene match: 7. This CDR3 is built from 17 residues. The CDR3 sequence is CASSQDWPSGSSDTQYF. In DNA form, the CDR3 reads TGTGCCAGCAGCCAAGATTGGCCTAGCGGGAGTTCAGATACGCAGTATTTT.

This chain joins TRBV5-1 and TRBJ1-2; D possibly corresponds to TRBD1 (5 bases). Per the germline V gene, CDR1 is SGHRS and CDR2 is YFSETQ. V lost 3 bases and J lost 8, with 14 bases in between. The CDR3 covers 13 residues. CDR3 DNA: TGCGCCAGCAGCTCGGGACCTAATGGGGGCTACACCTTC. This encodes CASSSGPNGGYTF.

The genes are TRBV5-6 and TRBJ2-1; 7 positions agree with TRBD2. This CDR3 spans 14 amino acids. Trimming removed 2 bases from V and 10 bases from J; junction bases left unmatched: 9. In germline, CDR1 is SGHDT, CDR2 YYEEEE. This chain's CDR3 is CASSLRLAGTEQFF. Written as DNA, the CDR3 is TGTGCCAGCAGCTTAAGATTAGCGGGCACGGAGCAGTTCTTC. Full variable domain (missing parts from reference TRBV5-6 and TRBJ2-1): DAGVTQSPTHLIKTRGQQVTLRCSPKSGHDTVSWYQQALGQGPQFIFQYYEEEERQRGNFPDRFSGHQFPNYSSELNVNALLLGDSALYLCASSLRLAGTEQFFGPGTRLTVL.

The rearrangement links TRBV19 to TRBJ2-1, with TRBD2 matching over 9 bases. CDR3 size: 15 residues. Unmatched junction bases numbered 1, after V lost 4 bases and J lost 0 bases. CDR1 and CDR2 from the germline V gene are LNHDA and SQIVND (reference sequence). As DNA, the CDR3 is TGTGCCAGTAGTAGTAGCGGGAGCTCCTACAATGAGCAGTTCTTC. Protein sequence: CASSSSGSSYNEQFF.

The chain uses TRBV7-9 and TRBJ2-6; no clear D. Deletions cut 3 bases from V and 0 bases from J, with 9 bases between. The CDR3 is 16 amino acids. The V gene's germline CDR1 is SEHNR and CDR2 FQNEAQ (reference sequence). This chain's CDR3 is CASSLTVPSGANVLTF. In DNA form, the CDR3 reads TGTGCCAGCAGCTTGACGGTCCCCTCTGGGGCCAACGTCCTGACTTTC.

V is TRBV10-3 and J is TRBJ2-1; D possibly corresponds to TRBD1 (5 bases). The CDR3 runs to 14 residues. Trimming stripped 3 bases from V and 7 bases from J, with 13 bases between. CDR1 ENHRY and CDR2 SYGVKD come from the germline V gene. Written as DNA, the CDR3 is TGTGCCATCAGTGACAGGGATAATTCGAATGAGCAGTTCTTC. As protein: CAISDRDNSNEQFF.

The V and J genes are TRBV5-1 and TRBJ1-1, with a possible D match to TRBD1 (6 bases). CDR1 and CDR2 (germline): SGHRS, YFSETQ. V was cut by 4 bases and J by 6 bases, with 13 bases left in between. This CDR3 spans 13 amino acids. The CDR3 region is CASSPQGIAEAFF. The CDR3 DNA sequence: TGCGCCAGCAGCCCGCAGGGGATCGCTGAAGCTTTCTTT.